At least ten counts were recorded for the clone carrying this T cell receptor (beta chain). Germline CDR1 SGHRS, CDR2 YFSETQ. Deletions cut 3 bases from V and 4 bases from J, with 10 bases between. The CDR3 covers 13 residues. Ophthalmopathy not arising within 18 months of follow-up defined hyperthyroidism as stable. This sample is drawn from a study of Graves' ophthalmopathy and Graves' hyperthyroidism. Investigators amplified TCR beta CDR3 regions from RNA transcripts. Following a first-round RT-PCR that used HTBI primers, a second-round multiplex PCR was carried out. TCRdb re-derived calls from the multiplex PCR reads in MiXCR, one entry per CDR3 protein. The sample has 400,000 to 450,000 distinct CDR3 sequences, roughly 20% seen once.

The sequence derives from a woman between 18 and 29 years old with stable Graves' hyperthyroidism. The sample taken for sequencing was peripheral blood. V and J are TRBV5-1 and TRBJ2-5; D may match TRBD1 or TRBD2 (5 bases each). CDR3 in amino acids: CASSSFGTETQYF. The CDR3 DNA is TGCGCCAGCAGCTCCTTTGGGACAGAGACCCAGTACTTC.